Sequencing of this T cell receptor (beta chain) was carried out in a study of PD-1 blockade in classical Hodgkin lymphoma. Study-wide points: Baseline diversity in complete responders resembled that of newly diagnosed patients.

Sequencing used immunoSEQ multiplex PCR; TCRdb keeps in-frame clones, though not all of them. The sample consists of some 60,000 clones, roughly nine tenths of them appearing once. Remarks on this clone: Its matching antigen is unknown.

All the patients suffered relapse after autologous stem cell transplantation, and brentuximab vedotin exposure differed. The study recorded best responses of complete response, partial response or progressive disease. The sequencing here drew on peripheral blood mononuclear cells (PBMCs), taken at baseline. This sequence originates from a human donor with classical Hodgkin lymphoma.

The CDR3 bases are TGTGCCAGCAGTCCGCTGTCGCCCCAAGGGATTGGTTCGCAGTATTTT. This encodes CASSPLSPQGIGSQYF. V and J are TRBV27 and TRBJ2-3, with D unclear. This CDR3 is 16 amino acids long. V lost 5 bases, J lost 10 bases, and 25 bases lay in between. Germline V gene lookup returns CDR1 MNHEY and CDR2 SMNVEV (reference sequence).